Presented here are 32 T cell receptor beta chains from one specimen sequenced in a study of cytomegalovirus exposure and HLA in healthy donors. The PCR contained 60 Vbeta and 13 Jbeta primers. Assay: immunoSEQ multiplex PCR; the TCRdb copy retains only in-frame clones and omits some. The sample includes about 120,000 clones, more than 60% of them seen just once. Sequencing input: PBMCs. The receptors come from a man younger than 30 in good health and CMV-seronegative.

This clone turned up a few times. The chain uses TRBV27 and TRBJ1-5, with no clear D. V gave up 4 bases and J gave up 3 bases, with 10 bases separating them. This CDR3 has 14 amino acids. Germline V gives CDR1 MNHEY, CDR2 SMNVEV (reference sequence). CDR3 nucleotide sequence: TGTGCCAGCAGTTCAGAACAGATCAATCAGCCCCAGCATTTT. It codes for CASSSEQINQPQHF.

The gene calls are TRBV30 and TRBJ1-2; D remains ambiguous. The CDR3 contains 15 residues. Germline V gives CDR1 GTSNPN, CDR2 SVGIG (reference sequence). V lost 4 bases and J lost 5, with 20 bases in between. The DNA for the CDR3 is TGTGCCTGGACTCAAGGTGGCGGTGGGTGGTATGGCTACACCTTC. Protein product: CAWTQGGGGWYGYTF.

V is TRBV7-9 and J is TRBJ2-7; D is possibly TRBD2 (6 bases). From germline, CDR1 is SEHNR and CDR2 FQNEAQ (reference sequence). There are 13 residues in the CDR3. V was cut by 4 bases and J by 3 bases, with 10 bases left in between. The CDR3 nucleotides are TGTGCCAGCAGCTCAGGACTACGCTACGAGCAGTACTTC. Translated, it gives CASSSGLRYEQYF.

The J gene is TRBJ2-1, the V gene TRBV5-1, with TRBD2 identical over 15 bases. In germline, CDR1 is SGHRS, CDR2 YFSETQ. The CDR3 sequence is 18 residues long. With V trimmed by 4 bases and J by 7 bases, 12 bases remained unmatched. The CDR3: CASSRRPGLAGGGNEQFF. The CDR3 DNA follows: TGCGCCAGCAGCCGGAGACCGGGACTAGCGGGGGGAGGAAATGAGCAGTTCTTC.

This chain uses TRBV6-1 with TRBJ2-7; possibly TRBD1 for D (6 bases). V was clipped by 10 bases and J by 3 bases, with 10 bases between them. Germline loops: CDR1 MNHNS, CDR2 SASEGT. The CDR3 loop spans 11 amino acids. The CDR3 coding sequence is TGTGCCACGGACAGCCACTACGAGCAGTACTTC. It is translated as CATDSHYEQYF.

The table lists this clone with a few counts. The V call is TRBV28, the J call TRBJ2-7, with D perhaps TRBD1 (6 bases). CDR3 length equals 12 residues. V lost 6 bases, J lost 4 bases, and 10 bases lay in between. Germline loops: CDR1 MDHEN, CDR2 SYDVKM. The CDR3 region has the DNA TGTGCCAGCAGGCCCAGGGGTTACGAGCAGTACTTC. Protein: CASRPRGYEQYF.

The CDR3 DNA is TGCAGCACGGACAGGGACTTTAACTATGGCTACACCTTC. It encodes CSTDRDFNYGYTF. The J gene is TRBJ1-2, the V gene TRBV29-1; 8 bases map to TRBD1. The CDR3 covers 13 residues. Germline V gene lookup returns CDR1 SQVTM and CDR2 ANQGSEA. After removal of 8 bases from V and 1 base from J, the junction contained 6 bases not matched to a gene.

This rearrangement joins TRBV7-3 to TRBJ2-1, with a tentative D call TRBD2 (6 bases). The CDR3 runs to 16 residues. Germline V gives CDR1 SGHTA, CDR2 FQGTGA. V was pared by 3 bases and J by 4 bases, with 16 bases between. CDR3 region: CASSFNGGATYNEQFF. DNA of the CDR3: TGTGCCAGCAGCTTCAACGGCGGGGCGACATACAATGAGCAGTTCTTC.

V gene TRBV28 combines with J gene TRBJ1-5; D not resolved. CDR1 and CDR2 from the germline V gene are MDHEN and SYDVKM. With 5 bases removed from V and 3 bases from J, the gap between germline ends came to 14 bases. This CDR3 contains 15 residues. The CDR3 bases are TGTGCCAGCAGTCCGGAGTCCGGGGTCAATCAGCCCCAGCATTTT. Its protein is CASSPESGVNQPQHF.

This clone was observed a few times. The chain couples TRBV2 to TRBJ1-1; TRBD1 might be the D (5 bases). The germline V gene has CDR1 SNHLY and CDR2 FYNNEI. CDR3 length equals 13 residues. Between the trimmed V and J ends, which lost 5 bases and 10 bases, there was a span of 17 bases. The CDR3 reads CASSYTGLARAFF. The CDR3 DNA is TGTGCCAGCAGTTACACGGGACTCGCGAGAGCTTTCTTT. Combining the CDR3 with reference TRBV2 and TRBJ1-1 gives the whole variable domain EPEVTQTPSHQVTQMGQEVILRCVPISNHLYFYWYRQILGQKVEFLVSFYNNEISEKSEIFDDQFSVERPDGSNFTLKIRSTKLEDSAMYFCASSYTGLARAFFGQGTRLTVV.

The rearrangement links TRBV29-1 to TRBJ2-3; TRBD1 might be the D (6 bases). The CDR3 is 13 amino acids. Trimming removed 6 bases from V and 0 bases from J, with 10 bases in between. From germline, CDR1 is SQVTM and CDR2 ANQGSEA. CDR3 sequence reads: CSVGAGSTDTQYF. CDR3 nucleotide sequence: TGCAGCGTGGGGGCAGGTAGCACAGATACGCAGTATTTT.

The sample holds a few counts of this clone. This chain uses TRBV4-2 with TRBJ2-4, with TRBD2 matching 7 bases. CDR1 is LGHNA and CDR2 is YNFKEQ in the germline V gene. Trimming removed 0 bases from V and 6 bases from J; junction bases left unmatched: 5. This CDR3 has 15 amino acids. In DNA form, the CDR3 reads TGTGCCAGCAGCCAAGAGAGGCGGGAGCGAAACATTCAGTACTTC. Protein product: CASSQERRERNIQYF.

This clone was seen once. This sequence joins TRBV2 and TRBJ2-2; 10 positions match TRBD2. The CDR3 has 15 residues. Germline V gene lookup returns CDR1 SNHLY and CDR2 FYNNEI. With V trimmed by 6 bases and J by 5 bases, 6 bases remained unmatched. This chain's CDR3 is CASSVGLAVTGELFF. In nucleotides, the CDR3 is TGTGCCAGCAGCGTTGGACTAGCGGTTACCGGGGAGCTGTTTTTT.

The V call is TRBV7-9, the J call TRBJ1-1; D gene uncertain. Germline CDR1 SEHNR, CDR2 FQNEAQ (reference sequence). The CDR3 runs to 14 residues. V shed 1 base and J shed 4 bases, with 10 bases lying between them. CDR3 DNA sequence: TGTGCCAGCAGCTTAGTTGGCAACCCCACTGAAGCTTTCTTT. Amino acids: CASSLVGNPTEAFF.

A few counts support this clone. J is TRBJ2-7 and V is TRBV18; 8 bases line up with TRBD1. Per the germline V gene, CDR1 is KGHSH and CDR2 is LQKENI. J was trimmed by 2 bases and V by 3 bases; bases with no gene match: 6. The length of the CDR3 is 15 residues. The CDR3 is CASSPGQGLPYEQYF. The CDR3 DNA reads TGTGCCAGCTCACCCGGACAGGGCTTACCCTACGAGCAGTACTTC.

The chain has TRBV28 and TRBJ2-2, with TRBD2 matching 7 bases. The CDR3 totals 13 residues. CDR1 MDHEN and CDR2 SYDVKM come from the germline V gene. Unmatched junction bases numbered 0, after V lost 4 bases and J lost 4 bases. Here the CDR3 DNA reads TGTGCCAGCAGTTCGGGGGGCACCGGGGAGCTGTTTTTT. Its translation: CASSSGGTGELFF. The entire variable domain, with the rest obtained from reference TRBV28 and TRBJ2-2, is as follows: DVKVTQSSRYLVKRTGEKVFLECVQDMDHENMFWYRQDPGLGLRLIYFSYDVKMKEKGDIPEGYSVSREKKERFSLILESASTNQTSMYLCASSSGGTGELFFGEGSRLTVL.

The V call is TRBV27, the J call TRBJ2-7; 8 bases are shared with TRBD1. CDR1 and CDR2 from the germline V gene are MNHEY and SMNVEV (reference sequence). The CDR3 runs 18 residues. The V gene end was trimmed by 5 bases and the J gene end by 2 bases; junction bases not matched to a gene: 17. The CDR3 here is CASSPTTMGQGAPYEQYF. The CDR3 nucleotides are TGTGCCAGCAGTCCAACAACAATGGGCCAGGGGGCTCCCTACGAGCAGTACTTC.

The table lists this clone with a few counts. This chain uses TRBV7-8 with TRBJ1-1; maybe TRBD1 (6 bases). The germline V gene has CDR1 SGHVS and CDR2 FQNEAQ. The CDR3 length is 15 residues. V was pared by 1 base and J by 2 bases, with 11 bases between. The DNA of the CDR3 is TGTGCCAGCAGCTTAGTGGTGGACAGAAACACTGAAGCTTTCTTT. It specifies CASSLVVDRNTEAFF.

The chain joins TRBV27 to TRBJ1-2, with a tentative D call TRBD1 (5 bases). V was shortened by 5 bases and J by 2 bases, with 12 bases between the two germline ends. The CDR3 runs 14 residues. Germline V gene sequence: CDR1 MNHEY, CDR2 SMNVEV (reference sequence). This chain's CDR3 is CASSRGGQNYGYTF. Written as DNA, the CDR3 is TGTGCCAGCAGTCGCGGGGGTCAAAACTATGGCTACACCTTC.

This sequence joins TRBV25-1 and TRBJ2-5; 10 bases align to TRBD2. V lost 4 bases to trimming and J lost 4 bases; unmatched junction nucleotides: 0. The CDR3 covers 13 residues. The germline gives CDR1 MGHDK, CDR2 SYGVNS. The CDR3 loop reads CASSVAGGETQYF. CDR3 DNA: TGTGCCAGCAGTGTAGCGGGAGGAGAGACCCAGTACTTC.

V and J are TRBV7-9 and TRBJ2-2; D perhaps matches TRBD2 (5 bases). V was shortened by 2 bases and J by 4 bases, with 8 bases between the two germline ends. Germline V gene data show CDR1 as SEHNR and CDR2 as FQNEAQ (reference sequence). This CDR3 region has 14 residues. The chain's CDR3 is CASSLTEVTGELFF. The CDR3 nucleotides are TGTGCCAGCAGCTTAACGGAGGTCACCGGGGAGCTGTTTTTT. The full variable domain, its missing parts supplied by reference TRBV7-9 and TRBJ2-2, is DTGVSQNPRHKITKRGQNVTFRCDPISEHNRLYWYRQTLGQGPEFLTYFQNEAQLEKSRLLSDRFSAERPKGSFSTLEIQRTEQGDSAMYLCASSLTEVTGELFFGEGSRLTVL.

For the CDR3, the DNA is TGTGCCAGCAGCGGACAGGGAGCAGATACGCAGTATTTT. Its translation: CASSGQGADTQYF. The chain carries TRBV2 and TRBJ2-3; 8 bases agree with TRBD1. The V gene's germline CDR1 is SNHLY and CDR2 FYNNEI. V gave up 6 bases and J gave up 4 bases; unmatched junction bases: 3. This CDR3 has 13 amino acids. Complete variable domain (other parts from reference TRBV2 and TRBJ2-3): EPEVTQTPSHQVTQMGQEVILRCVPISNHLYFYWYRQILGQKVEFLVSFYNNEISEKSEIFDDQFSVERPDGSNFTLKIRSTKLEDSAMYFCASSGQGADTQYFGPGTRLTVL.

There are a few counts of this clone. The J gene is TRBJ2-5, the V gene TRBV11-2; 8 bases align to TRBD1. V lost 2 bases to trimming and J lost 4 bases; unmatched junction nucleotides: 6. Germline V gene sequence: CDR1 SGHAT, CDR2 FQNNGV. The CDR3 spans 15 residues. This CDR3 is CASSLYQGAGETQYF. DNA for the CDR3: TGTGCCAGCAGCTTATATCAGGGGGCCGGAGAGACCCAGTACTTC.

The rearrangement uses TRBV30 and TRBJ2-5; 9 bases match TRBD1. Germline values: CDR1 GTSNPN, CDR2 SVGIG (reference sequence). CDR3 length: 15 residues. V was pared by 5 bases and J by 2 bases, with 9 bases of the junction left unmatched. For the CDR3, the DNA is TGTGCCTGGTCTACAGGGGGCTTAGGACAAGAGACCCAGTACTTC. This gives the protein CAWSTGGLGQETQYF.

V is TRBV7-8 and J is TRBJ2-1, with 7 nucleotides matching TRBD2. V lost 7 bases, J lost 8 bases, and 14 bases stayed unmatched. This CDR3 has 15 residues. The V gene's germline CDR1 is SGHVS and CDR2 FQNEAQ. The CDR3 DNA follows: TGTGCCAGCACCGGGCGGGCGGGAGTCTGGCATGAGCAGTTCTTC. Translated, it gives CASTGRAGVWHEQFF.

The CDR3 loop is CASSSNGFRDRGGTQYF. CDR3 sequence (DNA): TGTGCCAGCAGTTCGAACGGCTTCCGGGACAGGGGGGGGACCCAGTACTTC. This rearrangement joins TRBV28 to TRBJ2-5; 11 bases line up with TRBD1. The length of the CDR3 is 17 residues. Germline CDR1 and CDR2: MDHEN and SYDVKM. V lost 4 bases, J lost 7 bases, and 14 bases stayed unmatched.

The J gene is TRBJ2-2, the V gene TRBV10-2; perhaps TRBD2 as D (5 bases). Trimming removed 5 bases from V and 3 bases from J, with 10 bases in between. Germline assignment: CDR1 WSHSY and CDR2 SAAADI. The CDR3 is 14 amino acids. This CDR3 reads CASSLGLDTGELFF. The CDR3 region has the DNA TGCGCCAGCAGTCTCGGACTGGACACCGGGGAGCTGTTTTTT.

This chain uses TRBV20-1 with TRBJ1-5; unclear D gene. The germline V and J ends were trimmed by 5 bases and 4 bases, with 6 bases remaining between them. The germline gives CDR1 DFQATT, CDR2 SNEGSKA (reference sequence). The CDR3 spans 11 residues. The CDR3 bases are TGCAGTGCTTCGTATAATCAGCCCCAGCATTTT. This translates into CSASYNQPQHF.

CDR3 in DNA: TGTGCCAGTAGTATGGGAACAGCCGGGGGCAATCAGCCCCAGCATTTT. The encoded protein is CASSMGTAGGNQPQHF. The V call is TRBV19, the J call TRBJ1-5; D uncertain. Germline V gene data show CDR1 as LNHDA and CDR2 as SQIVND (reference sequence). The germline V and J ends were trimmed by 3 bases and 2 bases, with 14 bases remaining between them. The CDR3 totals 16 residues.

The genes are TRBV5-1 and TRBJ1-1; 7 nucleotides agree with TRBD1. This CDR3 region has 14 residues. With V trimmed by 0 bases and J by 4 bases, 3 bases remained unmatched. Germline assignment: CDR1 SGHRS and CDR2 YFSETQ. The CDR3 sequence is CASSLDRGLTEAFF. Here the CDR3 DNA reads TGCGCCAGCAGCTTGGATAGGGGGCTCACTGAAGCTTTCTTT.

This clone was seen only once. The CDR3 region is CASSTGGTEAFF. For the CDR3, the DNA is TGTGCCAGCAGCACCGGGGGGACTGAAGCTTTCTTT. The chain is built from TRBV9 and TRBJ1-1; TRBD1 is a possible D gene (5 bases). Trimming took off 4 bases at V and 5 bases at J, with 9 bases between the two ends. Germline CDR1 reads SGDLS; CDR2 reads YYNGEE. There are 12 residues in the CDR3.

This chain connects TRBV10-2 to TRBJ2-7, with TRBD1 matching 9 bases. The J segment lost 3 bases and the V segment lost 4 bases, leaving 1 base of the junction unmatched. The CDR3 spans 13 residues. Germline values: CDR1 WSHSY, CDR2 SAAADI. CDR3 region: CASSATGGYEQYF. CDR3 nucleotides: TGCGCCAGCAGTGCGACAGGGGGCTACGAGCAGTACTTC.